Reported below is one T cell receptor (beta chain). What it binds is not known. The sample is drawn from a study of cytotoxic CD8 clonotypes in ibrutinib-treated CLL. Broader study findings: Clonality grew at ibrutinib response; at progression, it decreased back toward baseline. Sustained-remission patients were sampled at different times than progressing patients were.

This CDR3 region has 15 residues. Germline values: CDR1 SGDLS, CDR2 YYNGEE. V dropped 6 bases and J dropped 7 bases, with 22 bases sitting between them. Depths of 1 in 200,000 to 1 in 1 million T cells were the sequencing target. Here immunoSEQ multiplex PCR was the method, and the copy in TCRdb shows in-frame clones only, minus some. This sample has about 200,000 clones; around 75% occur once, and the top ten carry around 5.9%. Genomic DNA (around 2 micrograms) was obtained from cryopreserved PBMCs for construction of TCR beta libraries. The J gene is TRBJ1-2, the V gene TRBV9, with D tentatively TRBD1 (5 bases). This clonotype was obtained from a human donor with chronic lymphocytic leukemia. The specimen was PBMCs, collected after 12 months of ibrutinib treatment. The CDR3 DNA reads TGTGCCAGCACGTTTAAGGGATCTGTCGGGGGTGGCTACACCTTC. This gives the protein CASTFKGSVGGGYTF. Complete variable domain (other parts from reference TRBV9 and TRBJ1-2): DSGVTQTPKHLITATGQRVTLRCSPRSGDLSVYWYQQSLDQGLQFLIQYYNGEERAKGNILERFSAQQFPDLHSELNLSSLELGDSALYFCASTFKGSVGGGYTFGSGTRLTVV.